What follows are 14 T cell receptor beta chains derived from one specimen sequenced in a study of blood T cell repertoires in COVID-19. Some clones are missing from TCRdb's copy, which holds only in-frame ones; the method was immunoSEQ multiplex PCR. The sample lists under 85,000 clones; almost 85% were seen once. The sequencing input was peripheral blood. The receptors stem from a human donor in a cohort sampled during active COVID-19.

This chain connects TRBV25-1 to TRBJ1-1; no clear D. This CDR3 has 13 residues. The V end lost 3 bases, the J end lost 4 bases, and 9 bases lay between the germline ends. Germline values: CDR1 MGHDK, CDR2 SYGVNS. Here the CDR3 DNA reads TGTGCCAGCAGTGAGGGCCAGCTCACTGAAGCTTTCTTT. Encoded protein: CASSEGQLTEAFF.

The rearrangement uses TRBV9 and TRBJ1-3; 7 bases line up with TRBD1. Germline V gene sequence: CDR1 SGDLS, CDR2 YYNGEE. V gave up 0 bases and J gave up 0 bases; unmatched junction bases: 6. The CDR3 sequence is 17 residues long. This chain's CDR3 is CASSVGNRGSSGNTIYF. CDR3 nucleotide sequence: TGTGCCAGCAGCGTAGGAAACAGGGGCAGCTCTGGAAACACCATATATTTT.

Concerning this clone: One end of the junction fails to match germline, which may point to a read error. The CDR3 protein is CASSFGPAGSSGNTIYF. In DNA, the CDR3 is TGTGCTAGCAGCTTTGGCCCCGCTGGGAGCTCTGGAAACACCATATATTTT. The genes are TRBV7-7 and TRBJ1-3; no definite D call. Germline V lookup: CDR1 SSHAT, CDR2 FNYEAQ (reference sequence). The CDR3 contains 17 residues.

V is TRBV7-2 and J is TRBJ1-3; D might be TRBD1 (5 bases). Germline V gene data show CDR1 as SGHTA and CDR2 as FQGNSA. The CDR3 has 14 residues. Between the trimmed V and J ends, which lost 3 bases and 2 bases, there was a span of 8 bases. The CDR3 spells CASSFQGTGNTIYF. For the CDR3, the DNA is TGTGCCAGCAGCTTTCAGGGAACTGGAAACACCATATATTTT.

The chain employs TRBV3-1 (or the pseudogene TRBV3-2) and TRBJ1-3, with D tentatively TRBD1 (5 bases). The germline V gene encodes CDR1 LGHDT and CDR2 YNNKEL (reference sequence). CDR3 length: 16 residues. The V and J ends lost 2 bases and 3 bases respectively, with 14 bases between them. The CDR3 protein is CASSQSGGVDGNTIYF. The CDR3 bases are TGTGCCAGCAGCCAAAGTGGGGGGGTGGATGGAAACACCATATATTTT.

This clone was counted between two and nine times. The chain joins TRBV6-5 to TRBJ1-5; D ambiguous. This CDR3 has 14 amino acids. With 6 bases removed from V and 4 bases from J, the gap between germline ends came to 13 bases. Germline assignment: CDR1 MNHEY and CDR2 SVGAGI. CDR3 coding DNA: TGTGCCAGCAGCCCATGGGGAGGGAATCAGCCCCAGCATTTT. This codes for CASSPWGGNQPQHF.

V and J are TRBV28 and TRBJ2-5; 9 bases are shared with TRBD2. V shed 8 bases, J shed 2 bases, and the junction held 6 bases outside the gene matches. The germline gives CDR1 MDHEN, CDR2 SYDVKM. The CDR3 has 14 amino acids. The CDR3, as DNA: TGTGCCAGCTATTCTAGCGGGGAACAAGAGACCCAGTACTTC. Its translation: CASYSSGEQETQYF.

DNA for the CDR3: TGTGCCAGCAGCTCGCAGACAACTTATAGCAATCAGCCCCAGCATTTT. Its protein is CASSSQTTYSNQPQHF. This chain uses TRBV7-8 with TRBJ1-5; D not certain. CDR3 length: 16 residues. CDR1 is SGHVS and CDR2 is FQNEAQ in the germline V gene. V lost 4 bases to trimming and J lost 0 bases, with 13 bases between them.

For this clone: The DNA is omitted, as the CDR3 cannot be located on it reliably, and the CDR3 follows TCRdb's listing. The genes are TRBV27 and TRBJ2-7; TRBD1, as called in the table, went unchecked against the DNA. Counting both end residues, the CDR3 totals 15 amino acids. CDR1 MNHEY and CDR2 SMNVEV come from the germline V gene (reference sequence). The CDR3 spells CASSTSGAGSYEQYF.

The chain couples TRBV29-1 to TRBJ1-2, with D possibly being TRBD1 (6 bases). CDR3 length equals 12 residues. With 4 bases removed from V and 7 bases from J, the gap between germline ends came to 13 bases. Germline CDR1 is SQVTM and CDR2 is ANQGSEA. The CDR3 loop is CSVGGGVAGYTF. The CDR3 DNA reads as TGCAGCGTTGGAGGGGGAGTCGCTGGCTACACCTTC.

The chain joins TRBV5-6 to TRBJ2-1, with D possibly being TRBD2 (6 bases). The germline V gene encodes CDR1 SGHDT and CDR2 YYEEEE. The ends were cut back, 9 bases at V and 1 base at J, with 17 bases in the middle. This CDR3 comprises 15 residues. DNA of the CDR3: TGTGCCACCCGGTTCGGTGCGGGATCCTACAATGAGCAGTTCTTC. Translated: CATRFGAGSYNEQFF.

The V gene is TRBV7-2, the J gene TRBJ2-1; a possible D gene is TRBD1 (6 bases). The CDR3 loop spans 13 amino acids. V lost 0 bases to trimming and J lost 10 bases, with 10 bases between them. Germline V lookup: CDR1 SGHTA, CDR2 FQGNSA. The DNA for the CDR3 is TGTGCCAGCAGCTTAGCGCAGGGGAGAGAGCAGTTCTTC. It specifies CASSLAQGREQFF.

A single count supports this clone. The chain uses TRBV15 and TRBJ1-1; tentatively, D is TRBD1 (6 bases). The germline V gene has CDR1 LNHNV and CDR2 YYDKDF (reference sequence). This CDR3 is 13 amino acids long. Trimming removed 5 bases from V and 6 bases from J, with 13 bases in between. CDR3 residues: CATSEQGKPEAFF. As DNA, the CDR3 is TGTGCCACCAGCGAACAGGGTAAGCCTGAAGCTTTCTTT.

The gene calls are TRBV9 and TRBJ1-4; weak D call: TRBD1 (6 bases). The ends were cut back, 3 bases at V and 0 bases at J, with 15 bases in the middle. The germline V gene has CDR1 SGDLS and CDR2 YYNGEE. The CDR3 covers 17 residues. This chain's CDR3 is CASSATGQPSTNEKLFF. The CDR3 coding sequence is TGTGCCAGCAGCGCCACGGGACAACCTTCAACTAATGAAAAACTGTTTTTT.